The T cell receptor beta chain under discussion was sequenced for a study of blood T cell repertoires in COVID-19. Study-wide context: PBMCs, B-cell-depleted T cells, or T cells provided the cDNA or gDNA that made up the material.

Under the authors' procedure: From reference gene primer amplification, estimates of nucleated cell counts were derived. The method was immunoSEQ multiplex PCR; TCRdb's version includes in-frame clones alone and lacks a portion of them. V and J calls and clone size come straight from that table; D and trimming were deduced from the DNA. This table holds some 180,000 clones, more than 70% found once. This receptor was taken from a man aged 45 to 65 who had recovered from COVID-19. Specimen: peripheral blood.

The CDR3 bases are TGTGCCAGCAGCCGGACAGGGGGAAAGGATGAGACCCAGTACTTC. Protein: CASSRTGGKDETQYF. V and J are TRBV7-3 and TRBJ2-5; 10 nucleotides align to TRBD1. V lost 5 bases, J lost 5 bases, and 8 bases stayed unmatched. This CDR3 is built from 15 residues. CDR1 and CDR2 from the germline V gene are SGHTA and FQGTGA.